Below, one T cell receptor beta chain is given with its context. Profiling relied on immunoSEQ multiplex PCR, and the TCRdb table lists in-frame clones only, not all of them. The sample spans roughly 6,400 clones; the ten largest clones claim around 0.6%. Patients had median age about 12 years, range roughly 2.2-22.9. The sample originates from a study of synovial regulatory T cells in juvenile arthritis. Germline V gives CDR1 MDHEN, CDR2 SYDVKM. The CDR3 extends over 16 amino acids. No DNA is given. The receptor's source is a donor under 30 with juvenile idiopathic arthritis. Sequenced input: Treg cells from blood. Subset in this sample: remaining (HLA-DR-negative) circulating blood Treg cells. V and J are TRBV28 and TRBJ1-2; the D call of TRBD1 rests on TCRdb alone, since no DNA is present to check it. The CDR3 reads CASSSSAGQGNYGYTF.